This passage covers 8 T cell receptor beta chains from one sample sequenced in a study of cytomegalovirus exposure and HLA in healthy donors. The PCR made use of 60 Vbeta and 13 Jbeta primers. TCRdb's copy holds only in-frame clones and misses some; the assay was immunoSEQ multiplex PCR. This table has about 160,000 clones, roughly 77% appearing once. Input material: PBMCs. These receptors originate from a woman between 50 and 59 years old in good health and CMV-seropositive.

Of note for this clone: Germline and junction disagree at one end, which may indicate a read error. The chain recombines TRBV7-7 with TRBJ2-7; 7 positions agree with TRBD1. The CDR3 is made up of 13 amino acids. Germline CDR1 and CDR2: SSHAT and FNYEAQ (reference sequence). CDR3 nucleotide sequence: TGTGCTAGCAGCTCGGGACAGATCAACGAGCAGTACTTC. It encodes CASSSGQINEQYF.

This clone has more than one count but fewer than ten. The chain employs TRBV14 and TRBJ1-2; no firm D call. V gave up 1 base and J gave up 5 bases, with 8 bases separating them. In germline, CDR1 is SGHDN, CDR2 FVKESK. The CDR3 is made up of 13 amino acids. The CDR3: CASSQARDYGYTF. DNA of the CDR3: TGTGCCAGCAGCCAAGCCCGGGATTATGGCTACACCTTC.

The chain carries TRBV10-3 and TRBJ1-2, with 10 bases aligning to TRBD1. Trimming at V came to 6 bases and at J to 5 bases, leaving 18 bases not matched to a gene. This CDR3 contains 18 residues. The V gene's germline CDR1 is ENHRY and CDR2 SYGVKD. In nucleotides, the CDR3 is TGTGCCATCAGGACGGGACAGGGGAAGACCAGTCTCGCTTATGGCTACACCTTC. It yields the protein CAIRTGQGKTSLAYGYTF.

This clone was observed once. This sequence joins TRBV19 and TRBJ2-7; weak D call: TRBD2 (6 bases). Germline V gives CDR1 LNHDA, CDR2 SQIVND (reference sequence). Between the trimmed V and J ends, which lost 0 bases and 2 bases, there was a span of 11 bases. CDR3 length equals 15 residues. CDR3 sequence: CASSIEGGVTYEQYF. The CDR3 DNA reads TGTGCCAGTAGTATAGAAGGAGGGGTGACCTACGAGCAGTACTTC.

The chain combines TRBV7-2 with TRBJ1-1, with 8 bases lining up with TRBD1. The CDR3 is 13 amino acids. From germline, CDR1 is SGHTA and CDR2 FQGNSA. The junction had 5 bases not matched to a gene; V was cut back by 1 base and J by 10 bases. CDR3 region: CASSLDRGDRAFF. CDR3 bases: TGTGCCAGCAGCTTAGACAGGGGGGATCGAGCTTTCTTT.

The chain carries TRBV19 and TRBJ1-2; D not resolved. This CDR3 is built from 13 residues. Trimming took off 3 bases at V and 8 bases at J, with 13 bases between the two ends. CDR1 is LNHDA, CDR2 SQIVND, per germline (reference sequence). The CDR3 sequence is CASSIEGRAGYTF. In DNA form, the CDR3 reads TGTGCCAGTAGTATTGAAGGGAGGGCCGGCTACACCTTC.

The chain is built from TRBV7-2 and TRBJ2-5; 9 bases are shared with TRBD2. This CDR3 is built from 14 residues. CDR1 is SGHTA, CDR2 FQGNSA, per germline. The ends lost 5 bases at V and 5 bases at J; junction bases unmatched: 6. CDR3 residues: CASSEGLAGETQYF. CDR3 bases: TGTGCCAGCAGCGAGGGACTAGCCGGGGAGACCCAGTACTTC.

This clone was seen a single time. The V call is TRBV6-4, the J call TRBJ2-7; the D gene is possibly TRBD1 (6 bases). CDR1 MRHNA and CDR2 SNTAGT come from the germline V gene. The germline V and J ends were trimmed by 4 bases and 5 bases, with 15 bases remaining between them. This CDR3 has 14 residues. In DNA form, the CDR3 reads TGTGCCAGCAGTGCCACAGGGAGTTCCAACGAGCAGTACTTC. Protein sequence: CASSATGSSNEQYF.